Detailed here is one T cell receptor beta chain. Isolated RNA was reverse transcribed in full, so expressed TCRB transcripts were sequenced. TCRdb's table, derived via immunoSEQ multiplex PCR, lists solely in-frame clones and lacks some. The sample gives 120,000 to 150,000 clones, 10% of which show up once; 1.3% is in the top ten. This record belongs to a study of beta chain features in type 1 diabetes. Sequencing used naive CD4+ T cells from blood. The TCR sequence derives from a man aged 18 to 29 in good health.

The CDR3 nucleotides read TGTGCCTGGGGGACACATCAAGAGACCCAGTACTTC. Protein product: CAWGTHQETQYF. The V and J genes are TRBV30 and TRBJ2-5; possible D gene TRBD1, 6 bases. V gave up 5 bases and J gave up 2 bases, with 9 bases separating them. The germline V gene has CDR1 GTSNPN and CDR2 SVGIG (reference sequence). The CDR3 has 12 amino acids.